This entry lists 31 T cell receptor beta chains sequenced from one sample in a study of T cell responses to AZD1222 COVID-19 vaccine (dated by TCRdb to the early 2020s). Sample time point, as interpreted from the label and publication: baseline before first vaccination. Libraries came from the immunoSEQ multiplex PCR assay. The clones in this table, taken by TCRdb from immuneACCESS, are in-frame only. Not every clone is retained; where verified, under half of the shortfall comes from an unresolved V gene, and the cause of the rest is unknown. This sample is represented by about 180,000 clones; 88% of them were singletons. The ten biggest clones cover around 7.9% of the sample. Here the sequenced sample was peripheral blood, taken on day 0 of AZD1222 vaccination. The source is an adult in good health.

The gene calls are TRBV2 and TRBJ2-2; 10 bases are shared with TRBD1. Per the germline V gene, CDR1 is SNHLY and CDR2 is FYNNEI. Unmatched junction bases numbered 9, after V lost 6 bases and J lost 8 bases. This CDR3 is built from 15 residues. CDR3 protein: CASRATGTGAGELFF. The DNA for the CDR3 is TGTGCCAGCAGAGCTACCGGGACAGGGGCGGGGGAGCTGTTTTTT.

This sequence joins TRBV5-5 and TRBJ2-5, with D perhaps TRBD1 (6 bases). The V gene's germline CDR1 is SGHKS and CDR2 YYEKEE (reference sequence). V shed 2 bases and J shed 2 bases, with 13 bases lying between them. The CDR3 length is 15 residues. The CDR3 here is CASSFRGQKQETQYF. The CDR3 DNA reads TGTGCCAGCAGCTTCAGGGGCCAGAAACAAGAGACCCAGTACTTC.

The chain links TRBV5-1 to TRBJ2-3; maybe TRBD1 (5 bases). The CDR3 length is 14 residues. Germline CDR1 and CDR2: SGHRS and YFSETQ. Trimming took off 3 bases at V and 6 bases at J, with 14 bases between the two ends. CDR3 region: CASSSGAPGDTQYF. The CDR3 coding sequence is TGCGCCAGCAGCTCTGGGGCTCCTGGGGATACGCAGTATTTT.

V usage is TRBV19 and J usage is TRBJ2-5; 9 bases align to TRBD1. Germline V gene lookup returns CDR1 LNHDA and CDR2 SQIVND (reference sequence). The CDR3 loop spans 13 amino acids. Trimming removed 6 bases from V and 5 bases from J; junction bases left unmatched: 4. The CDR3 sequence is CASRRTGVETQYF. Written as DNA, the CDR3 is TGTGCCAGTAGACGGACAGGGGTGGAGACCCAGTACTTC. Full variable domain (remainder filled in from reference TRBV19 and TRBJ2-5): DGGITQSPKYLFRKEGQNVTLSCEQNLNHDAMYWYRQDPGQGLRLIYYSQIVNDFQKGDIAEGYSVSREKKESFPLTVTSAQKNPTAFYLCASRRTGVETQYFGPGTRLLVL.

The chain employs TRBV3-1 (or the pseudogene TRBV3-2) and TRBJ1-3; the D is unclear. CDR1 is LGHDT, CDR2 YNNKEL, per germline (reference sequence). Trimming took 0 bases from V and 4 from J, leaving 13 bases between them. The CDR3 is 16 amino acids. In DNA form, the CDR3 reads TGTGCCAGCAGCCAAGAGGGTCTCGAGAGGGGAAACACCATATATTTT. It translates to CASSQEGLERGNTIYF.

The V and J genes are TRBV15 and TRBJ2-7; 7 nucleotides line up with TRBD1. CDR3 length: 15 residues. The ends lost 3 bases at V and 1 base at J; junction bases unmatched: 6. In germline, CDR1 is LNHNV, CDR2 YYDKDF (reference sequence). CDR3 sequence: CATSSPRDSSYEQYF. The DNA of the CDR3 is TGTGCCACCAGCAGTCCCCGGGACAGTTCCTACGAGCAGTACTTC.

This chain joins TRBV24-1 and TRBJ2-3; 11 bases line up with TRBD2. Trimming took 6 bases from V and 2 from J; bases not matched to a gene: 12. This CDR3 has 18 residues. Germline loops: CDR1 KGHDR, CDR2 SFDVKD. CDR3 protein: CATSPVGASGGNTDTQYF. CDR3 sequence (DNA): TGTGCCACCAGTCCGGTCGGGGCTAGCGGGGGGAACACAGATACGCAGTATTTT.

The chain has TRBV7-2 and TRBJ1-5, with a possible D match to TRBD1 (5 bases). The CDR3 covers 15 residues. Trimming took off 5 bases at V and 3 bases at J, with 14 bases between the two ends. Germline V gene data show CDR1 as SGHTA and CDR2 as FQGNSA. The DNA of the CDR3 is TGTGCCAGCAGCCCCCGACGAGGGGTCAATCAGCCCCAGCATTTT. It is translated as CASSPRRGVNQPQHF.

The CDR3 protein is CASSFGQGVYGYTF. CDR3 nucleotides: TGTGCCAGCAGTTTTGGACAGGGTGTTTATGGCTACACCTTC. The chain carries TRBV27 and TRBJ1-2; TRBD1 matches 8 bases. The CDR3 totals 14 residues. Germline values: CDR1 MNHEY, CDR2 SMNVEV (reference sequence). The junction had 5 bases not matched to a gene; V was cut back by 3 bases and J by 5 bases.

The chain recombines TRBV3-1 (or the pseudogene TRBV3-2) with TRBJ2-1, with 13 positions matching TRBD2. Per germline, CDR1 LGHDT and CDR2 YNNKEL (reference sequence). J lost 6 bases, V lost 4 bases, and 9 bases had no gene match. The CDR3 spans 17 residues. In DNA, the CDR3 is TGTGCCAGCAGCCCGCCCTGGACTAGCGGGGGTTCCAATGAGCAGTTCTTC. Translated, it gives CASSPPWTSGGSNEQFF.

This chain links TRBV18 with TRBJ2-7, with 10 positions matching TRBD1. The germline V gene has CDR1 KGHSH and CDR2 LQKENI. CDR3 size: 17 residues. V was pared by 5 bases and J by 5 bases, with 15 bases of the junction left unmatched. CDR3 amino acids: CASSYAGTGAARDEQYF. The CDR3 DNA reads TGTGCCAGCTCATACGCCGGGACAGGGGCAGCTCGGGACGAGCAGTACTTC.

The rearrangement joins TRBV21-1 to TRBJ1-4. TRBV21-1 is an annotated pseudogene. This CDR3 contains 15 residues. CDR3 DNA: TGTGCCAGCAGCAAAATCGGGCAGGCGCCGGAAAAACTGTTTTTT. This encodes CASSKIGQAPEKLFF.

The rearrangement links TRBV6-1 to TRBJ1-5; D is unclear. Per germline, CDR1 MNHNS and CDR2 SASEGT. V lost 2 bases and J lost 0, with 14 bases in between. The CDR3 spans 17 residues. DNA of the CDR3: TGTGCCAGCAGTGAACAGAATTGGGGTCCTAGCAATCAGCCCCAGCATTTT. This gives the protein CASSEQNWGPSNQPQHF.

The rearrangement links TRBV2 to TRBJ2-3, with a tentative D call TRBD1 (5 bases). Germline-derived CDR1 and CDR2 are SNHLY and FYNNEI. Trimming removed 10 bases from V and 0 bases from J, with 11 bases in between. CDR3 size: 13 residues. CDR3 sequence reads: CANTTASTDTQYF. CDR3 nucleotides: TGTGCCAACACGACAGCTAGCACAGATACGCAGTATTTT.

This sequence joins TRBV6-5 and TRBJ1-3; D may be TRBD1 (5 bases). Germline V gene sequence: CDR1 MNHEY, CDR2 SVGAGI. The CDR3 totals 16 residues. The V end was cut by 2 bases, the J end by 3 bases, with 14 bases between. CDR3 loop: CASSYRGLVYGNTIYF. CDR3 sequence (DNA): TGTGCCAGCAGTTACAGGGGCTTAGTATATGGAAACACCATATATTTT.

This clone was seen once. V usage is TRBV10-2 and J usage is TRBJ2-5; 8 nucleotides agree with TRBD2. Trimming cost V 5 bases and J 1 base; bases outside gene matches: 12. This CDR3 has 17 residues. From germline, CDR1 is WSHSY and CDR2 SAAADI. DNA of the CDR3: TGCGCCAGCAGTAGAACCTCCGTGACTAGCGCCCAAGAGACCCAGTACTTC. Translation: CASSRTSVTSAQETQYF.

The chain carries TRBV30 and TRBJ1-1, with D uncertain. Germline V CDR1 and CDR2: GTSNPN, SVGIG (reference sequence). V gave up 0 bases and J gave up 0 bases, with 8 bases separating them. This CDR3 is 14 amino acids long. DNA of the CDR3: TGTGCCTGGAGTGTACTTCGGATGAACACTGAAGCTTTCTTT. Encoded protein: CAWSVLRMNTEAFF. The full variable domain, in which reference TRBV30 and TRBJ1-1 provide the parts outside the CDR3, is SQTIHQWPATLVQPVGSPLSLECTVEGTSNPNLYWYRQAAGRGLQLLFYSVGIGQISSEVPQNLSASRPQDRQFILSSKKLLLSDSGFYLCAWSVLRMNTEAFFGQGTRLTVV.

The rearrangement uses TRBV18 and TRBJ2-5; TRBD1 matches at 9 bases. This CDR3 is built from 14 residues. Germline CDR1 is KGHSH and CDR2 is LQKENI. The trim removed 2 bases at V and 4 bases at J, leaving 2 bases unmatched. This chain's CDR3 is CASSPATGGETQYF. CDR3 bases: TGTGCCAGCTCACCAGCGACAGGGGGAGAGACCCAGTACTTC.

The chain links TRBV5-8 to TRBJ2-3; D is ambiguous. The CDR3 is 16 amino acids. CDR1 SGHTS and CDR2 YDEGEE come from the germline V gene. The germline V and J ends were trimmed by 4 bases and 2 bases, with 17 bases remaining between them. CDR3 in DNA: TGTGCCAGCAGCCGACGCTTGGCCACCCACACAGATACGCAGTATTTT. It encodes CASSRRLATHTDTQYF.

This chain connects TRBV5-1 to TRBJ1-2, with no clear D. Germline-derived CDR1 and CDR2 are SGHRS and YFSETQ. The CDR3 is made up of 14 amino acids. V was shortened by 0 bases and J by 13 bases, with 19 bases between the two germline ends. CDR3 nucleotides: TGCGCCAGCAGCTTGGGTGGGTTAAGAATCGGGTTCACCTTC. Encoded protein: CASSLGGLRIGFTF.

The CDR3 region is CASSSTGLQETQYF. Written as DNA, the CDR3 is TGTGCCAGCAGCTCAACAGGGCTCCAAGAGACCCAGTACTTC. The J gene is TRBJ2-5, the V gene TRBV7-2; D might be TRBD1 (6 bases). The CDR3 is 14 amino acids. Trimming cost V 4 bases and J 1 base, with 10 bases left between them. Germline-derived CDR1 and CDR2 are SGHTA and FQGNSA.

V usage is TRBV5-1 and J usage is TRBJ2-7, with 8 bases aligning to TRBD1. Germline CDR1 is SGHRS and CDR2 is YFSETQ. The ends lost 2 bases at V and 3 bases at J; junction bases unmatched: 4. The CDR3 is 14 residues long. The CDR3 region is CASSFSGTGYEQYF. The CDR3 DNA reads as TGCGCCAGCAGCTTCTCCGGGACAGGCTACGAGCAGTACTTC.

This clone occurred once. The rearrangement uses TRBV29-1 and TRBJ2-1; D may be TRBD2 (5 bases). The CDR3 consists of 14 residues. CDR1 is SQVTM and CDR2 is ANQGSEA in the germline V gene. V lost 6 bases, J lost 6 bases, and 18 bases lay in between. CDR3 region: CSVPTRGPANEQFF. In DNA, the CDR3 is TGCAGCGTCCCCACCCGAGGGCCTGCCAATGAGCAGTTCTTC.

The chain couples TRBV2 to TRBJ2-7; D remains ambiguous. The CDR3 is 12 residues long. Looked up from germline, CDR1 is SNHLY and CDR2 is FYNNEI. V was cut by 0 bases and J by 1 base, with 1 base left in between. CDR3 sequence: CASSEASYEQYF. The CDR3 region has the DNA TGTGCCAGCAGTGAAGCTTCCTACGAGCAGTACTTC. The full variable domain, its missing parts supplied by reference TRBV2 and TRBJ2-7, is EPEVTQTPSHQVTQMGQEVILRCVPISNHLYFYWYRQILGQKVEFLVSFYNNEISEKSEIFDDQFSVERPDGSNFTLKIRSTKLEDSAMYFCASSEASYEQYFGPGTRLTVT.

In its sample, this clone was seen a few times. V and J are TRBV27 and TRBJ2-7; TRBD1 matches at 11 bases. V lost 5 bases and J lost 3; bases outside the gene matches: 12. Per germline, CDR1 MNHEY and CDR2 SMNVEV (reference sequence). The CDR3 has 17 residues. CDR3 DNA sequence: TGTGCCAGCAGTATCCTGGGGGGGACAGGGGGTAACTACGAGCAGTACTTC. Amino acids: CASSILGGTGGNYEQYF.

This chain joins TRBV24-1 and TRBJ2-5; 11 nucleotides align to TRBD1. The V segment lost 4 bases and the J segment 5 bases; nucleotides outside the gene matches: 5. Germline CDR1 is KGHDR and CDR2 is SFDVKD. This CDR3 spans 15 amino acids. The chain's CDR3 is CATSDRDRGKETQYF. The CDR3 DNA follows: TGTGCCACCAGTGACCGGGACAGGGGGAAGGAGACCCAGTACTTC.

This chain uses TRBV27 with TRBJ2-3; the D gene is possibly TRBD2 (5 bases). Germline assignment: CDR1 MNHEY and CDR2 SMNVEV (reference sequence). V was pared by 2 bases and J by 3 bases, with 15 bases between. The CDR3 length is 16 residues. The CDR3 nucleotides are TGTGCCAGCAGTTTACAGTCGGGGATTAAGACAGATACGCAGTATTTT. Translating gives CASSLQSGIKTDTQYF.

The rearrangement uses TRBV30 and TRBJ1-5; 7 nucleotides agree with TRBD1. The germline CDR1 and CDR2 sequences are GTSNPN and SVGIG (reference sequence). The CDR3 runs 15 residues. The V gene end was trimmed by 2 bases and the J gene end by 4 bases; junction bases not matched to a gene: 8. CDR3 protein: CAWSPSGTANQPQHF. DNA of the CDR3: TGTGCCTGGAGTCCTTCCGGGACAGCGAATCAGCCCCAGCATTTT.

The V and J genes are TRBV23-1 and TRBJ1-2, with D tentatively TRBD1 (5 bases). TRBV23-1 is placed among ORFs of uncertain function. Between the trimmed V and J ends, which lost 4 bases and 4 bases, there was a span of 19 bases. The CDR3 length is 16 residues. CDR3 coding DNA: TGCGCCAGCAGTCTTCGCGGGGGAAACTTTTCCTATGGCTACACCTTC. Amino acids: CASSLRGGNFSYGYTF.

The chain joins TRBV11-2 to TRBJ1-6; no clear D. The V gene's germline CDR1 is SGHAT and CDR2 FQNNGV. V dropped 5 bases and J dropped 7 bases, with 9 bases sitting between them. The CDR3 consists of 13 residues. Here the CDR3 reads CASSLIQNSPLHF. Written as DNA, the CDR3 is TGTGCCAGCAGCCTTATACAGAATTCACCCCTCCACTTT.

The chain links TRBV28 to TRBJ1-1; TRBD1 aligns across 7 bases. The ends lost 7 bases at V and 6 bases at J; junction bases unmatched: 8. In germline, CDR1 is MDHEN, CDR2 SYDVKM. This CDR3 spans 13 amino acids. CDR3 nucleotides: TGTGCCAGCAAACCACAGGGGTGGGCTGAAGCTTTCTTT. This gives the protein CASKPQGWAEAFF.